The 8 T cell receptor beta chains presented below share a single source sample, sequenced in a study of blood T cell repertoires in COVID-19. Here immunoSEQ multiplex PCR was the method, and the copy in TCRdb shows in-frame clones only, minus some. Here the sample spans fewer than 200,000 clones, 84% being singletons. Sequencing used peripheral blood. Receptors were obtained from a human donor in a cohort sampled during active COVID-19.

This CDR3 is CASSLGQGGGTQYF. CDR3 sequence (DNA): TGTGCCAGCAGCTTAGGACAGGGCGGTGGTACGCAGTATTTT. This chain links TRBV11-2 with TRBJ2-3, with TRBD1 identical over 7 bases. Looked up from germline, CDR1 is SGHAT and CDR2 is FQNNGV. With 1 base clipped from V and 8 bases from J, the junction kept 6 bases outside the gene matches. This CDR3 spans 14 amino acids.

The V gene is TRBV4-1, the J gene TRBJ1-5; 9 nucleotides line up with TRBD1. Germline values: CDR1 MGHRA, CDR2 YSYEKL. CDR3 size: 16 residues. V trimming: 1 base; J trimming: 6 bases; junction bases outside the gene matches: 7. CDR3 DNA: TGCGCCAGCAGCCAAGTTTGGACAGGGGTATCTCAGCCCCAGCATTTT. Protein product: CASSQVWTGVSQPQHF.

The V call is TRBV3-1 (or the pseudogene TRBV3-2), the J call TRBJ1-3, with D hard to call. Germline V CDR1 and CDR2: LGHDT, YNNKEL (reference sequence). This CDR3 has 13 amino acids. Trimming removed 1 base from V and 7 bases from J, with 8 bases in between. The CDR3 is CASSQGEPNTIYF. CDR3 DNA: TGTGCCAGCAGCCAAGGTGAGCCCAACACCATATATTTT.

The chain links TRBV30 to TRBJ2-5, with D perhaps TRBD2 (6 bases). Germline CDR1 GTSNPN, CDR2 SVGIG (reference sequence). CDR3 length: 13 amino acids. The V end was cut by 2 bases, the J end by 4 bases, with 11 bases between. The CDR3 region has the DNA TGTGCCTGGAGTAGGGCGCGGGGAGAGACCCAGTACTTC. Translation: CAWSRARGETQYF.

V and J are TRBV29-1 and TRBJ2-7; D might be TRBD1 (5 bases). The germline CDR1 and CDR2 sequences are SQVTM and ANQGSEA. Trimming took off 1 base at V and 6 bases at J, with 16 bases between the two ends. There are 14 residues in the CDR3. The CDR3 region is CSVEVGRATSEQYF. The CDR3 DNA reads as TGCAGCGTTGAAGTAGGCAGGGCTACCTCCGAGCAGTACTTC.

The chain uses TRBV19 and TRBJ2-7, with TRBD1 matching 9 bases. V gave up 6 bases and J gave up 7 bases; unmatched junction bases: 7. Germline CDR1 reads LNHDA; CDR2 reads SQIVND (reference sequence). This CDR3 has 13 residues. CDR3 amino acids: CASSRTGAGEQYF. In DNA form, the CDR3 reads TGTGCCAGTAGCAGGACAGGGGCTGGAGAGCAGTACTTC.

The chain couples TRBV12-3 or TRBV12-4 to TRBJ2-1, with TRBD2 identical over 7 bases. This CDR3 contains 12 residues. With 4 bases clipped from V and 11 bases from J, the junction kept 5 bases outside the gene matches. CDR3 sequence: CASSSGTIQQFF. As DNA, the CDR3 is TGTGCCAGCAGTTCCGGGACTATCCAGCAGTTCTTC.

This chain connects TRBV2 to TRBJ1-4; D not certain. Germline loops: CDR1 SNHLY, CDR2 FYNNEI. The germline V and J ends were trimmed by 8 bases and 8 bases, with 12 bases remaining between them. The CDR3 contains 12 residues. CDR3 loop: CASGRSLEKLFF. In DNA, the CDR3 is TGTGCCAGCGGGAGGTCCCTAGAAAAACTGTTTTTT.